The present entry profiles one TCR beta chain with its context. Trimming removed 3 bases at V and 3 bases at J, with 12 bases between. The CDR3 contains 15 residues. Germline V CDR1 and CDR2: SGHRS, YFSETQ. These data come from a study of blood T cell repertoires in COVID-19. Profiling relied on immunoSEQ multiplex PCR, and the TCRdb table lists in-frame clones only, not all of them. Of fewer than 350,000 clones listed, around 90% were seen once; the top ten hold around 1.7%. The sequencing input was PBMCs or T cells enriched from blood (not recorded which). This chain joins TRBV5-1 and TRBJ2-2, with D tentatively TRBD2 (5 bases). The sequence came from a woman aged 18-29 years with acute COVID-19. CDR3: CASSSGSLYTGELFF. The CDR3 DNA sequence: TGCGCCAGCAGCTCGGGGTCCCTTTACACCGGGGAGCTGTTTTTT.